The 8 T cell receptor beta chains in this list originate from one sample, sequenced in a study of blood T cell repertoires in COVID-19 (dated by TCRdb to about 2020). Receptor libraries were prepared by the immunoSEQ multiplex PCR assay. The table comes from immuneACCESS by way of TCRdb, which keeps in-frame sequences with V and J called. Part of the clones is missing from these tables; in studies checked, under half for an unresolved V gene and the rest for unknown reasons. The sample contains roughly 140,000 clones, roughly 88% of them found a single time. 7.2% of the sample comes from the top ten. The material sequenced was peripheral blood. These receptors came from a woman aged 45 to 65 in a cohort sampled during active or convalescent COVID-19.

The CDR3 protein is CASSRDKIGSPLHF. CDR3 bases: TGTGCCAGCAGTCGAGACAAAATAGGTTCACCCCTCCACTTT. This chain uses TRBV13 with TRBJ1-6; no clear D. Germline CDR1 and CDR2: PRHDT and FYEKMQ (reference sequence). Deletions cut 6 bases from V and 9 bases from J, with 15 bases between. This CDR3 has 14 residues.

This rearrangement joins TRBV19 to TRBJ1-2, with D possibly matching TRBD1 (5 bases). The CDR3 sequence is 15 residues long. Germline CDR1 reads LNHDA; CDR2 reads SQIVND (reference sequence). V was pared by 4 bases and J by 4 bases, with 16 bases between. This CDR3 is CASSSTGLPIYGYTF. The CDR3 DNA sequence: TGTGCCAGTAGTAGTACGGGACTGCCAATCTATGGCTACACCTTC.

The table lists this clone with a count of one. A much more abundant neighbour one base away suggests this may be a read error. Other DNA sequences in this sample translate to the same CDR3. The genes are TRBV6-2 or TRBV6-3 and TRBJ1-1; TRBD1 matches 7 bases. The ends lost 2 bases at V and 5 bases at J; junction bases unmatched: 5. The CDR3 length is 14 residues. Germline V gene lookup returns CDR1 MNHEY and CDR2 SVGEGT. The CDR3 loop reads CASSYTTGVTEAFF. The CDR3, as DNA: TGTGCCAGCAGTTACACTACAGGGGTTACTGAAGCTTTCTTT.

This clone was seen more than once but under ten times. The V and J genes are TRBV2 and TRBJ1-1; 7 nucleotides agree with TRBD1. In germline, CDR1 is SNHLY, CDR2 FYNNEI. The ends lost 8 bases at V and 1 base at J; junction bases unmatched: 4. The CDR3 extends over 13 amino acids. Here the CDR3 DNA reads TGTGCCAGCTTCCGGGACAGGAACACTGAAGCTTTCTTT. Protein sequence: CASFRDRNTEAFF.

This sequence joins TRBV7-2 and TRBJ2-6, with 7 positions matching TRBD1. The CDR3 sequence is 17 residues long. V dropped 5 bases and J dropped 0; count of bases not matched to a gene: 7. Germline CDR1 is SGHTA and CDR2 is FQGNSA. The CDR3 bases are TGTGCCAGCAGCCTCAGGGGGAAGAGCTCTGGGGCCAACGTCCTGACTTTC. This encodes CASSLRGKSSGANVLTF.

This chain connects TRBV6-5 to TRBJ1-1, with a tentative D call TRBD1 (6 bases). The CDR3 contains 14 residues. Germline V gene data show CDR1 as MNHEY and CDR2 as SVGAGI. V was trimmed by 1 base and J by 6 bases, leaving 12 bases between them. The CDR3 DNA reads TGTGCCAGCAGTTACTGGGGGCCCGCGGCTGAAGCTTTCTTT. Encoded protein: CASSYWGPAAEAFF.

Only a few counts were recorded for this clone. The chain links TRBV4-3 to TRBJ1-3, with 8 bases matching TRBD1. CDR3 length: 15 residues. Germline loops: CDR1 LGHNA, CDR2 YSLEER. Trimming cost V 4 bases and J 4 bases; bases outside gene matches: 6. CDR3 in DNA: TGCGCCAGCAGCCCGGACTGGACAGGGGGAAACACCATATATTTT. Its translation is CASSPDWTGGNTIYF.

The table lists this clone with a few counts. The CDR3 DNA sequence: TGTGCCAGCTCACCGCTGACAGGGGGTAATGAAAAACTGTTTTTT. This gives the protein CASSPLTGGNEKLFF. The V call is TRBV18, the J call TRBJ1-4; 9 bases match TRBD1. The junction had 3 bases not matched to a gene; V was cut back by 3 bases and J by 4 bases. The CDR3 sequence is 15 residues long. Germline CDR1 and CDR2: KGHSH and LQKENI.